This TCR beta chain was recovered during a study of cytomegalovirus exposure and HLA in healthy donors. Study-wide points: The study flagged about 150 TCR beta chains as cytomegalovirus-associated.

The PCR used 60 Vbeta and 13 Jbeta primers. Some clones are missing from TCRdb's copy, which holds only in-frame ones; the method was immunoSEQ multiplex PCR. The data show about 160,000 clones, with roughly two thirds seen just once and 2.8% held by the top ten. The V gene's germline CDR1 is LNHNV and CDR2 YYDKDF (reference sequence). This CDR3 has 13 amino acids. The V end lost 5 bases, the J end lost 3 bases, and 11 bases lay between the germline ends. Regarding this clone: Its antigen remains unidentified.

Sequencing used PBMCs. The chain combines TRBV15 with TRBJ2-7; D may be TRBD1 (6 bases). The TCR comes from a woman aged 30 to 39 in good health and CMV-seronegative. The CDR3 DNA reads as TGTGCCACCAGCGGGGGACACGGCTACGAGCAGTACTTC. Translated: CATSGGHGYEQYF.